These T cell receptor beta chains were read from a single sample in a study of CD8+CD57+ T cells in acquired aplastic anemia. TCRdb used MiXCR to reprocess the reads, holding one entry per CDR3 protein. This sample yields about 110,000 distinct CDR3 sequences, of which 50% to 65% are seen a single time; roughly a third belongs to the top ten. The sample consisted of sorted CD4+, CD8+, or CD8+CD57+ T cells (not recorded which) from PBMCs. The receptors shown here come from a human donor in good health, serving as a control. Both conserved end residues are part of each CDR3. D genes are given only for firm matches. Some rows mark clone size as missing; the rest say once, few, many or name a class of expanded clone.

V gene	clone size	D gene	J gene	CDR3 DNA	CDR3 protein
TRBV25-1	.	TRBD1	TRBJ2-1	TGTGCCAGCAGTTCCCACAGGGGGACTGAGCAGTTCTTC	CASSSHRGTEQFF
TRBV6-1	many	.	TRBJ1-2	TGTGCCAGCAGTGACAGCCTGATATATGGCTACACCTTC	CASSDSLIYGYTF
TRBV4-1	.	.	TRBJ2-3	TGCGCCAGCAGCCAGGGTCTGTCAGATACGCAGTATTTT	CASSQGLSDTQYF
TRBV27	.	.	TRBJ2-5	TGTGCCAGCACCAGACGGCCTATTCCACAAGAGACCCAGTACTTC	CASTRRPIPQETQYF
TRBV5-1	once	TRBD2	TRBJ2-5	TGCGCCAGCAGCGATACCGGGACTAGCGCCAGAGGGGAGACCCAGTACTTC	CASSDTGTSARGETQYF
TRBV19	.	TRBD1	TRBJ1-1	TGTGCCAGTATGACAGGGGTGACTGAAGCTTTCTTT	CASMTGVTEAFF
TRBV29-1	medium-sized	.	TRBJ1-1	TGCAGCGTTGACGCGAACACTGAAGCTTTCTTT	CSVDANTEAFF
TRBV4-3	many	.	TRBJ1-6	TGCGCCAGCAGCCAAGATCTCGCGGGGGCTAATAATTCACCCCTCCACTTT	CASSQDLAGANNSPLHF
TRBV2	once	TRBD2	TRBJ2-5	TGTGCCACCTTCCTAGCGGAGGAACAAGAGACCCAGTACTTC	CATFLAEEQETQYF
TRBV4-3	.	.	TRBJ1-6	TGCGCCAGCAGCCAAGATCTCACCGGATCCTATAATTCACCCCTCCACTTT	CASSQDLTGSYNSPLHF
TRBV24-1	.	.	TRBJ2-1	TGTGCCACCAGTGATTACGTGGGGGGACAGTACAATGAGCAGTTCTTC	CATSDYVGGQYNEQFF
TRBV6-5	many	.	TRBJ1-4	TGTGCCAGCAGTTACACCCCAGGAGATGAAAAACTGTTTTTT	CASSYTPGDEKLFF
TRBV2	.	.	TRBJ2-6	TGTGCCAGCGAAGGGGGCTCTGGGGCCAACGTCCTGACTTTC	CASEGGSGANVLTF
TRBV6-5	many	.	TRBJ1-1	TGTGCCAGCAGTTACTCGAATCTGCGAACTGAAGCTTTCTTT	CASSYSNLRTEAFF
TRBV7-3	.	TRBD2	TRBJ2-7	TGTGCCAGCAGCTCAGGGCCCCTAGCGGGGGGCCCTTCCGAGCAGTACTTC	CASSSGPLAGGPSEQYF
TRBV12-3/TRBV12-4	many	.	TRBJ2-1	TGTGCCAGCACCCAGGGCCCAACCGGGTACAATGAGCAGTTCTTC	CASTQGPTGYNEQFF
TRBV19	.	TRBD1	TRBJ1-1	TGTGCCAGTAGTATGTTTCAACCGACAGGGTACGCTGAAGCTTTCTTT	CASSMFQPTGYAEAFF
TRBV9	.	.	TRBJ1-1	TGTGCCAGTAACTCCGGGACTGAAGCTTTCTTT	CASNSGTEAFF
TRBV6-1	many	TRBD1	TRBJ2-5	TGTGCCAGCGGCCGTTCCGGGACAGGTGGGGAGACCCAGTACTTC	CASGRSGTGGETQYF
TRBV2	many	TRBD1	TRBJ1-1	TGTGCCAGCAGTGAGGGACAGGGGGCCGCTGAAGCTTTCTTT	CASSEGQGAAEAFF
TRBV2	once	.	TRBJ1-2	TGTGCCAGCAACGGGCAGTCTAACTATGGCTACACCTTC	CASNGQSNYGYTF
TRBV7-9	many	.	TRBJ1-1	TGTGCCAGCAGCCCCGGACTTAAGAACACTGAAGCTTTCTTT	CASSPGLKNTEAFF